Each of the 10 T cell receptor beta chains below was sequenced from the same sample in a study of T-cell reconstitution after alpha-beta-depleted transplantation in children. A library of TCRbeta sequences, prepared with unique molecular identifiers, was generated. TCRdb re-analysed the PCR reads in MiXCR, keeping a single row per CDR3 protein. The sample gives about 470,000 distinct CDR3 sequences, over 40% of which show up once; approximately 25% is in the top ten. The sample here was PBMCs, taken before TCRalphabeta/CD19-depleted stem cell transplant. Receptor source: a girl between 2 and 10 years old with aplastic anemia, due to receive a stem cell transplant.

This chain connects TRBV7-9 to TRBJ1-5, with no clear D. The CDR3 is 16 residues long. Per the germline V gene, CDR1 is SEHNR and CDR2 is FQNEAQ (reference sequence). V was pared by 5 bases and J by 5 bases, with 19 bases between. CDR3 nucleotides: TGTGCCAGCAGCCCTCACGCAGGCCTGGGAGATCAGCCCCAGCATTTT. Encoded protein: CASSPHAGLGDQPQHF. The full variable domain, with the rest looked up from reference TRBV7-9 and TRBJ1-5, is DTGVSQNPRHKITKRGQNVTFRCDPISEHNRLYWYRQTLGQGPEFLTYFQNEAQLEKSRLLSDRFSAERPKGSFSTLEIQRTEQGDSAMYLCASSPHAGLGDQPQHFGDGTRLSIL.

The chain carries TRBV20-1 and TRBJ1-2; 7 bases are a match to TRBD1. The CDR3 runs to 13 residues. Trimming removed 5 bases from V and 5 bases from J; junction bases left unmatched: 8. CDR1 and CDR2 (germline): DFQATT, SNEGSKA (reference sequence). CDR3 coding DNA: TGCAGTGCTTATCCTGACAGGGCGTATGGCTACACCTTC. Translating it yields CSAYPDRAYGYTF.

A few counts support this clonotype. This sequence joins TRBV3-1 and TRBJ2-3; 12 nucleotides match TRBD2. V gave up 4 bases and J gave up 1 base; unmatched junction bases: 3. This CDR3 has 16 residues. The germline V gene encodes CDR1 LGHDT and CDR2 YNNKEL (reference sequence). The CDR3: CASSPWTSGGTDTQYF. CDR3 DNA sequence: TGTGCCAGCAGCCCCTGGACTAGCGGGGGCACAGATACGCAGTATTTT.

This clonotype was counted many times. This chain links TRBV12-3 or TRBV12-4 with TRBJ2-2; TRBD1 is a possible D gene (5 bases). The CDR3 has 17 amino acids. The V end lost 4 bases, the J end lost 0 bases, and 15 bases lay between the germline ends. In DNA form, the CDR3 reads TGTGCCAGCAGTTCCAGGCTAAGGGGCCCGAACACCGGGGAGCTGTTTTTT. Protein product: CASSSRLRGPNTGELFF.

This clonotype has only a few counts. DNA for the CDR3: TGTGCCAGCAGTTTGGGTCTCCCCGTGGGAATCTCCTACAATGAGCAGTTCTTC. It translates to CASSLGLPVGISYNEQFF. The chain uses TRBV12-3 or TRBV12-4 and TRBJ2-1; D call uncertain. V was pared by 3 bases and J by 0 bases, with 18 bases between. The CDR3 has 18 residues.

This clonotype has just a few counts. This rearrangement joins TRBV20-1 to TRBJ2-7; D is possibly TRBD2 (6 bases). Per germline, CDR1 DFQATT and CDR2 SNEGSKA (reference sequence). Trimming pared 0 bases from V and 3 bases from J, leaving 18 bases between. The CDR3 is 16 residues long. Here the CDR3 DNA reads TGCAGTGCTAGAGACGGGCGGGCGGACTACAACTACGAGCAGTACTTC. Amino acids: CSARDGRADYNYEQYF.

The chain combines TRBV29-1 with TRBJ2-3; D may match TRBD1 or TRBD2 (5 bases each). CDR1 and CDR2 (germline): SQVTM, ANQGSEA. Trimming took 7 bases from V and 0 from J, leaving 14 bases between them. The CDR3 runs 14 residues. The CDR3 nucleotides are TGCAGCGCGGGGCCGGCTTTTAGCACAGATACGCAGTATTTT. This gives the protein CSAGPAFSTDTQYF.

The CDR3 nucleotides are TGCAGCAGCCGACAGGTGGATACGCAGTATTTT. Translating gives CSSRQVDTQYF. The chain has TRBV29-1 and TRBJ2-3; D is perhaps TRBD1 (6 bases). V was trimmed by 8 bases and J by 6 bases, leaving 12 bases between them. In germline, CDR1 is SQVTM, CDR2 ANQGSEA. There are 11 residues in the CDR3.

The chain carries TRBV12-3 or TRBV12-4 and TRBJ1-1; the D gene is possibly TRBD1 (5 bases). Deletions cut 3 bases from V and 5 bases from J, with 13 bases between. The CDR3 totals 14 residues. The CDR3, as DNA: TGTGCCAGCAGTTTGACAGAGTCGACTACTGAAGCTTTCTTT. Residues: CASSLTESTTEAFF.

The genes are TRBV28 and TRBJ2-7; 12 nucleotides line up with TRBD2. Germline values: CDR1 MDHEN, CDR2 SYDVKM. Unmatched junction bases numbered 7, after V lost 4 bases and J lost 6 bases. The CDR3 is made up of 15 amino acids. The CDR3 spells CASSSPTSGGSEQYF. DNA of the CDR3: TGTGCCAGCAGTTCCCCGACTAGCGGGGGTTCCGAGCAGTACTTC.